The 5 T cell receptor beta chains listed next were all sequenced from one sample in a study of blood T cells in healthy people across ages. A second PCR of roughly 7 to 11 cycles used a sample-barcoded 5' primer and a J-beta primer mix. TCRdb reprocessed the 5' RACE reads with MiXCR, giving one entry per CDR3 protein. The repertoire has about 670,000 distinct CDR3 sequences, more than 45% of them found once; the top ten carry around an eighth. The sequenced sample was blood. These TCRs come from a woman of 80 years or more in good health.

The chain joins TRBV5-1 to TRBJ2-7, with 13 nucleotides matching TRBD2. Per germline, CDR1 SGHRS and CDR2 YFSETQ. The V gene end was trimmed by 3 bases and the J gene end by 7 bases; junction bases not matched to a gene: 16. The CDR3 is made up of 18 amino acids. Here the CDR3 DNA reads TGCGCCAGCAGCTCCGGACTAGCGGGAGTGAGCTCCTACAATGAGCAGTACTTC. Translated, it gives CASSSGLAGVSSYNEQYF.

As concerns this clonotype: Sequence at one end of the junction differs from germline and may be a read error. The chain has TRBV6-6 and TRBJ2-5; D is uncertain. Germline V gene data show CDR1 as MNHNY and CDR2 as SVGAGI (reference sequence). The CDR3 is 12 amino acids. The CDR3 sequence is CTSTASMETQYF. In DNA form, the CDR3 reads TGTACCAGCACTGCAAGTATGGAGACCCAGTACTTC.

This clonotype showed up just a few times. The chain links TRBV29-1 to TRBJ1-6; tentative D call: TRBD1 (5 bases). V was cut by 7 bases and J by 5 bases, with 18 bases left in between. This CDR3 contains 15 residues. The germline V gene encodes CDR1 SQVTM and CDR2 ANQGSEA. The CDR3 sequence: CSATQGATDNSPLHF. In DNA, the CDR3 is TGCAGCGCGACCCAGGGTGCCACGGATAATTCACCCCTCCACTTT.

As regards this clonotype: Germline and junction disagree at one end, which may indicate a read error. This chain joins TRBV18 and TRBJ2-1; D is ambiguous. This CDR3 is built from 14 residues. In germline, CDR1 is KGHSH, CDR2 LQKENI. The DNA for the CDR3 is TGTGCCAGCTCACCACTGCAGTCCTACAATGGGCAGTTCTTC. This sequence encodes CASSPLQSYNGQFF.

The chain links TRBV27 to TRBJ1-2; 7 positions agree with TRBD1. Germline CDR1 and CDR2: MNHEY and SMNVEV (reference sequence). The CDR3 has 12 residues. V lost 5 bases to trimming and J lost 8 bases; unmatched junction nucleotides: 5. The CDR3 here is CASSDRVRGYTF. In DNA form, the CDR3 reads TGTGCCAGCAGTGACAGGGTTCGCGGCTACACCTTC.